This section outlines one T cell receptor beta chain sequence together with its context. Its antigen is not known. The length of the CDR3 is 15 residues. CDR1 and CDR2 from the germline V gene are SGHTA and FQGNSA. With 2 bases clipped from V and 4 bases from J, the junction kept 3 bases outside the gene matches. The entry originates in a study of Ad26.COV2.S vaccination and SARS-CoV-2 variants. Indicated treatment: 15 to 20 received Ad26.COV2.S at low or high dose, single or two shots; roughly five received placebo; per-sample allocation not given. The samples date from day 63 after the first vaccine or placebo injection. A Boston donor was an adult aged 18-55 years. General study points: There was reportedly substantial breadth in spike-specific CD8+ and CD4+ T cell responses after vaccination.

Sequencing used immunoSEQ multiplex PCR; TCRdb keeps in-frame clones, though not all of them. The repertoire has a few hundred thousand clones, around nine tenths of them found once; the top ten carry around 3.5%. This receptor was obtained from a person aged 18-65 years who received the Ad26.COV2.S COVID-19 vaccine or a placebo. This specimen was peripheral blood, taken in a trial of Ad26.COV2.S vaccine versus placebo. This sequence joins TRBV7-2 and TRBJ1-1; 11 bases agree with TRBD1. The CDR3 DNA reads as TGTGCCAGCAGCTTAACCGGGACAGGGGGCACTGAAGCTTTCTTT. It codes for CASSLTGTGGTEAFF.